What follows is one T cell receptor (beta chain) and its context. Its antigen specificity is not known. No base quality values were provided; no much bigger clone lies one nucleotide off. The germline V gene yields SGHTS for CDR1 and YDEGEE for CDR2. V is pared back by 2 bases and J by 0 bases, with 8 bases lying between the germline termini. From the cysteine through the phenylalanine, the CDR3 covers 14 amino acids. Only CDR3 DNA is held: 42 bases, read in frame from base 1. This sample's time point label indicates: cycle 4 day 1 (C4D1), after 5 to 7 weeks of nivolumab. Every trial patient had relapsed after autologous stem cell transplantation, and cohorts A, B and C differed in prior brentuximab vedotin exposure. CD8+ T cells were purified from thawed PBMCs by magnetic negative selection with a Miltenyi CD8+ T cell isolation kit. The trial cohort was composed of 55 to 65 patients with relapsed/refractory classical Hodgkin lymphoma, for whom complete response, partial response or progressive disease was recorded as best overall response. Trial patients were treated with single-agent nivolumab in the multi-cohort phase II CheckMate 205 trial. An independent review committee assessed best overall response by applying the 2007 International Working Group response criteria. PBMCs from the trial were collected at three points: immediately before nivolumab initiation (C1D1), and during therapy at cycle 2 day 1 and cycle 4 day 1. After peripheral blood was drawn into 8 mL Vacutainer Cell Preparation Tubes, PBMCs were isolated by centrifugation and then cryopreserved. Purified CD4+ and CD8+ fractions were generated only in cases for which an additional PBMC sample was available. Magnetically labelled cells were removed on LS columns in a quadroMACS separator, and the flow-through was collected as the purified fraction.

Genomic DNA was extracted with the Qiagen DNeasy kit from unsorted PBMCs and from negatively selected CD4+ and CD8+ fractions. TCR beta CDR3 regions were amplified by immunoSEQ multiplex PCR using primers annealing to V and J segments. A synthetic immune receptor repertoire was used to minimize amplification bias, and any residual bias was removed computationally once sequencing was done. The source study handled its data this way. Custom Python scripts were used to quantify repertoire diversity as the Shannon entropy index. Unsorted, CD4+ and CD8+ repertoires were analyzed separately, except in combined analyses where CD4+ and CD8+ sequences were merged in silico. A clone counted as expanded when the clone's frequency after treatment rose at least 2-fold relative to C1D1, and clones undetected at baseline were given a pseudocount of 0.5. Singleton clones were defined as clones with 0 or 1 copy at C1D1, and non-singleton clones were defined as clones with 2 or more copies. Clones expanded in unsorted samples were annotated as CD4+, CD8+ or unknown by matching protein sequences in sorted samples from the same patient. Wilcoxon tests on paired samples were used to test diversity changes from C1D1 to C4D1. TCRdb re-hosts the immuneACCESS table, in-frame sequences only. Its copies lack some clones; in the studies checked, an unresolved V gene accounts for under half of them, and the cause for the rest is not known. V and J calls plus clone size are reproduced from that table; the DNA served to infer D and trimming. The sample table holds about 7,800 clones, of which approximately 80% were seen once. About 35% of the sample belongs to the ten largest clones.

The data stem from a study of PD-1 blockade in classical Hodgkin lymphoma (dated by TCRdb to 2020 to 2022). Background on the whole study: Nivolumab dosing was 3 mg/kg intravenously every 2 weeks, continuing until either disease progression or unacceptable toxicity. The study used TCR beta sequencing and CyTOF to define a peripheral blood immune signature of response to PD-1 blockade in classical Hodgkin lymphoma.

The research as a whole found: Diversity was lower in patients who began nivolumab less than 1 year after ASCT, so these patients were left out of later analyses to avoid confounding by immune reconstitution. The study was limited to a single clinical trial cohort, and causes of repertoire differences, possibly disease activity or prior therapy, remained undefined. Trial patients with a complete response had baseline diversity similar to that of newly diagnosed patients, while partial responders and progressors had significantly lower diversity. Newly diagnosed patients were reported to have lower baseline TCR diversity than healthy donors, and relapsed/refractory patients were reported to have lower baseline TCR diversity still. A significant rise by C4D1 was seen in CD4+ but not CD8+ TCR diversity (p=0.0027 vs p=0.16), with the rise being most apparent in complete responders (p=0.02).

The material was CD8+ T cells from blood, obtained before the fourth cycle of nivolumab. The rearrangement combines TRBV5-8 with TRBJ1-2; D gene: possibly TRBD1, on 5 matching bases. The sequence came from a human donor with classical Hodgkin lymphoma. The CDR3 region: CASSFRATNYGYTF. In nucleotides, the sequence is TGTGCCAGCAGCTTCAGGGCAACTAACTATGGCTACACCTTC.